The 10 T cell receptor beta chains listed next were all sequenced from one sample in a study of blood T cell repertoires in COVID-19. Only in-frame clones appear in the TCRdb table, and some are missing; sequencing was by immunoSEQ multiplex PCR. The table includes about 240,000 clones, 82% detected once. Sequencing was carried out using peripheral blood. The source of these receptors is a woman between 65 and 79 years old with acute or convalescent COVID-19.

The chain has TRBV19 and TRBJ1-5, with TRBD1 matching 8 bases. The CDR3 length is 17 residues. The ends lost 9 bases at V and 4 bases at J; junction bases unmatched: 17. Per the germline V gene, CDR1 is LNHDA and CDR2 is SQIVND (reference sequence). CDR3 amino acids: CASDRGLLSSRNQPQHF. CDR3 DNA: TGTGCCAGCGACAGGGGCCTACTGTCCTCTCGGAATCAGCCCCAGCATTTT.

The chain is built from TRBV30 and TRBJ2-6; the match to TRBD1 covers 7 bases. CDR1 and CDR2 from the germline V gene are GTSNPN and SVGIG (reference sequence). CDR3 length equals 15 residues. Unmatched junction bases numbered 2, after V lost 3 bases and J lost 0 bases. The CDR3 DNA sequence: TGTGCCTGGAGCACAGGGGACTCTGGGGCCAACGTCCTGACTTTC. Its translation is CAWSTGDSGANVLTF.

The chain has TRBV9 and TRBJ1-5; the D gene is possibly TRBD1 (6 bases). This CDR3 spans 15 amino acids. Per the germline V gene, CDR1 is SGDLS and CDR2 is YYNGEE. V was shortened by 3 bases and J by 4 bases, with 14 bases between the two germline ends. The CDR3, as DNA: TGTGCCAGCAGCGCCGCCGGACAGTTAAATCAGCCCCAGCATTTT. Residues: CASSAAGQLNQPQHF.

Note on this clone: Germline and junction disagree at one end, which may indicate a read error. V is TRBV6-2 or TRBV6-3 and J is TRBJ1-2, with 9 bases identical to TRBD1. From germline, CDR1 is MNHEY and CDR2 SVGEGT. This CDR3 is 16 amino acids long. For the CDR3, the DNA is TGTGCCGGCAGTTATACACAGGGGGCGCCTAGGGATGGCTACACCTTC. Amino acid sequence: CAGSYTQGAPRDGYTF.

V usage is TRBV11-2 and J usage is TRBJ2-2; TRBD2 aligns across 8 bases. This CDR3 comprises 16 residues. The ends lost 6 bases at V and 1 base at J; junction bases unmatched: 7. Germline values: CDR1 SGHAT, CDR2 FQNNGV. The CDR3, as DNA: TGTGCCAGCAGTTTAAGCGGGGGCCAGAACACCGGGGAGCTGTTTTTT. Encoded protein: CASSLSGGQNTGELFF.

The chain employs TRBV5-4 and TRBJ1-1; TRBD1 aligns across 7 bases. The CDR3 covers 14 residues. The germline CDR1 and CDR2 sequences are SGHNT and YYREEE (reference sequence). V lost 4 bases, J lost 6 bases, and 9 bases stayed unmatched. Written as DNA, the CDR3 is TGTGCCAGCAGCACTAGACAGGGCATCTCTGAAGCTTTCTTT. Translating gives CASSTRQGISEAFF. The whole variable domain, remainder taken from reference TRBV5-4 and TRBJ1-1, is ETGVTQSPTHLIKTRGQQVTLRCSSQSGHNTVSWYQQALGQGPQFIFQYYREEENGRGNFPPRFSGLQFPNYSSELNVNALELDDSALYLCASSTRQGISEAFFGQGTRLTVV.

The chain employs TRBV5-1 and TRBJ1-1; 10 bases are shared with TRBD1. The V gene end was trimmed by 5 bases and the J gene end by 8 bases; junction bases not matched to a gene: 6. Germline V lookup: CDR1 SGHRS, CDR2 YFSETQ. This CDR3 is built from 13 residues. CDR3: CASSRQGAPEAFF. The CDR3 DNA reads as TGCGCCAGCAGTCGACAGGGGGCACCCGAAGCTTTCTTT. The variable domain in full, with the rest retrieved from reference TRBV5-1 and TRBJ1-1, is KAGVTQTPRYLIKTRGQQVTLSCSPISGHRSVSWYQQTPGQGLQFLFEYFSETQRNKGNFPGRFSGRQFSNSRSEMNVSTLELGDSALYLCASSRQGAPEAFFGQGTRLTVV.

The chain carries TRBV15 and TRBJ2-5; 10 positions agree with TRBD2. Germline CDR1 reads LNHNV; CDR2 reads YYDKDF (reference sequence). The CDR3 sequence is 16 residues long. The J segment lost 5 bases and the V segment lost 3 bases, leaving 9 bases of the junction unmatched. CDR3 nucleotides: TGTGCCACCAGCAGGGACCTAGCGGGGGATCGGGAGACCCAGTACTTC. Its translation: CATSRDLAGDRETQYF. Full variable domain (rest looked up from reference TRBV15 and TRBJ2-5): DAMVIQNPRYQVTQFGKPVTLSCSQTLNHNVMYWYQQKSSQAPKLLFHYYDKDFNNEADTPDNFQSRRPNTSFCFLDIRSPGLGDTAMYLCATSRDLAGDRETQYFGPGTRLLVL.

The chain is built from TRBV5-1 and TRBJ1-2; 9 bases align to TRBD1. Germline V gives CDR1 SGHRS, CDR2 YFSETQ. This CDR3 spans 13 amino acids. After removal of 6 bases from V and 4 bases from J, the junction contained 4 bases not matched to a gene. DNA of the CDR3: TGCGCCAGCAAAGAGACAGGGGGCTATGGCTACACCTTC. It yields the protein CASKETGGYGYTF. The whole variable domain, remainder taken from reference TRBV5-1 and TRBJ1-2, is KAGVTQTPRYLIKTRGQQVTLSCSPISGHRSVSWYQQTPGQGLQFLFEYFSETQRNKGNFPGRFSGRQFSNSRSEMNVSTLELGDSALYLCASKETGGYGYTFGSGTRLTVV.

The rearrangement links TRBV7-2 to TRBJ1-2; tentative D call: TRBD1 (5 bases). CDR3 length equals 15 residues. V was cut by 6 bases and J by 4 bases, with 18 bases left in between. Germline values: CDR1 SGHTA, CDR2 FQGNSA. This chain's CDR3 is CASSQMRGKGYGYTF. In DNA, the CDR3 is TGTGCCAGCAGTCAGATGCGGGGGAAAGGCTATGGCTACACCTTC.